What follows are 13 T cell receptor beta chains derived from one specimen sequenced in a study of CD8 T cells in ankylosing spondylitis. Whole-study results and caveats: Among TCR beta sequences, a motif of eight highly homologous variants appeared characteristic of ankylosing spondylitis blood.

Their recognized antigens are unknown. TCRdb called the 5' RACE reads again in MiXCR, with one record for every CDR3 protein. Of under 850,000 distinct CDR3 sequences listed, around 20% were seen once; the top ten hold over 15%. Sequencing was done on a sample of blood, either unsorted or a sorted T cell fraction (not recorded which). The receptors shown here come from a male donor with ankylosing spondylitis.

The sample holds a few counts of this clonotype. V usage is TRBV7-9 and J usage is TRBJ1-1; 10 nucleotides match TRBD1. The germline gives CDR1 SEHNR, CDR2 FQNEAQ (reference sequence). The CDR3 spans 15 residues. V trimming: 5 bases; J trimming: 1 base; junction bases outside the gene matches: 4. CDR3 DNA sequence: TGTGCCAGCAGCCCCGGACAGGGGGGGAACACTGAAGCTTTCTTT. Translated: CASSPGQGGNTEAFF.

This clonotype occurred a few times. The CDR3 DNA reads TGCAGTGCCCGTCTCAGCAGGGACAGAACTAATCAGCCCCAGCATTTT. It encodes CSARLSRDRTNQPQHF. The chain links TRBV20-1 to TRBJ1-5; 7 bases map to TRBD1. The CDR3 is made up of 16 amino acids. With 6 bases clipped from V and 4 bases from J, the junction kept 15 bases outside the gene matches. The V gene's germline CDR1 is DFQATT and CDR2 SNEGSKA (reference sequence).

The chain is built from TRBV27 and TRBJ2-5; 11 bases align to TRBD2. J gave up 1 base and V 6 bases, and 4 bases lay outside the gene matches. There are 15 residues in the CDR3. Germline V CDR1 and CDR2: MNHEY, SMNVEV (reference sequence). The CDR3 DNA reads as TGTGCCAGCAGGGGACTAGCGGCACTCCAAGAGACCCAGTACTTC. Protein sequence: CASRGLAALQETQYF.

This clonotype was seen more than once but under ten times. The rearrangement joins TRBV7-3 to TRBJ2-6; D is undetermined. The germline V gene has CDR1 SGHTA and CDR2 FQGTGA. The CDR3 spans 16 residues. Trimming took off 1 base at V and 2 bases at J, with 9 bases between the two ends. The CDR3 DNA is TGTGCCAGCAGCTTAAAGACTGGCACTGGGGCCAACGTCCTGACTTTC. Encoded protein: CASSLKTGTGANVLTF.

The chain is built from TRBV30 and TRBJ2-1; 11 bases agree with TRBD2. The CDR3 length is 15 residues. With 1 base clipped from V and 4 bases from J, the junction kept 3 bases outside the gene matches. Germline values: CDR1 GTSNPN, CDR2 SVGIG (reference sequence). CDR3 nucleotides: TGTGCCTGGAGTGGACTAGCGGGGTGGTACAATGAGCAGTTCTTC. Its translation: CAWSGLAGWYNEQFF.

V usage is TRBV4-1 and J usage is TRBJ1-3; D is undetermined. The CDR3 sequence is 13 residues long. Trimming removed 4 bases from V and 8 bases from J, with 12 bases in between. CDR1 is MGHRA, CDR2 YSYEKL, per germline. This chain's CDR3 is CASSRTGPDTIYF. DNA of the CDR3: TGCGCCAGCAGCCGTACCGGACCGGACACCATATATTTT.

This clonotype was seen only a few times. The V gene is TRBV5-1, the J gene TRBJ2-2, with D perhaps TRBD1 (5 bases). This CDR3 region has 14 residues. V was cut by 5 bases and J by 2 bases, with 10 bases left in between. The germline CDR1 and CDR2 sequences are SGHRS and YFSETQ. For the CDR3, the DNA is TGCGCCAGCAGTACGCAGGGAAACACCGGGGAGCTGTTTTTT. This translates into CASSTQGNTGELFF.

A few counts support this clonotype. The DNA of the CDR3 is TGTGCCAGCAGTTTCTTCTTGTCCGGGACAGGGTCCTTCCCGCAAACGGACACTGAAGCTTTCTTT. Translating it yields CASSFFLSGTGSFPQTDTEAFF. The V gene is TRBV12-3 or TRBV12-4, the J gene TRBJ1-1; TRBD1 agrees at 9 bases. The CDR3 runs to 22 residues. The V segment lost 3 bases and the J segment 3 bases; nucleotides outside the gene matches: 26.

Only a few counts were recorded for this clonotype. The V and J genes are TRBV9 and TRBJ2-2, with D possibly being TRBD2 (7 bases). CDR3 size: 15 residues. Trimming stripped 7 bases from V and 0 bases from J, with 13 bases between. Germline assignment: CDR1 SGDLS and CDR2 YYNGEE. This chain's CDR3 is CASQRGGTNTGELFF. The DNA for the CDR3 is TGTGCCAGCCAGCGCGGGGGCACGAACACCGGGGAGCTGTTTTTT. Combining the CDR3 with reference TRBV9 and TRBJ2-2 gives the whole variable domain DSGVTQTPKHLITATGQRVTLRCSPRSGDLSVYWYQQSLDQGLQFLIQYYNGEERAKGNILERFSAQQFPDLHSELNLSSLELGDSALYFCASQRGGTNTGELFFGEGSRLTVL.

CDR3 in DNA: TGTGCCAGCAGCTTACAGGGTGCGGGTCGGACTGAAGCTTTCTTT. It yields the protein CASSLQGAGRTEAFF. This chain links TRBV7-2 with TRBJ1-1; the D gene is possibly TRBD1 (5 bases). The ends were cut back, 2 bases at V and 5 bases at J, with 15 bases in the middle. The CDR3 length is 15 residues. CDR1 and CDR2 from the germline V gene are SGHTA and FQGNSA.

This clonotype has just a few counts. This chain links TRBV4-1 with TRBJ1-1; D gene unclear. Germline-derived CDR1 and CDR2 are MGHRA and YSYEKL. The CDR3 sequence is 15 residues long. Trimming removed 2 bases at V and 0 bases at J, with 10 bases between. The CDR3 loop is CASSQSSDLNTEAFF. As DNA, the CDR3 is TGCGCCAGCAGCCAATCGTCAGACCTGAACACTGAAGCTTTCTTT.

The CDR3 DNA is TGCAGCGGAAACAGGGGGGAGAACACTGAAGCTTTCTTT. Its protein is CSGNRGENTEAFF. The genes are TRBV29-1 and TRBJ1-1, with 8 bases that match TRBD1. J was trimmed by 1 base and V by 7 bases; bases with no gene match: 5. Germline CDR1 reads SQVTM; CDR2 reads ANQGSEA. CDR3 length equals 13 residues.

For this clonotype: One end of the junction varies from germline; a read error may be responsible. V gene TRBV5-5 combines with J gene TRBJ2-7, with a weak D call TRBD2 (6 bases). Germline loops: CDR1 SGHKS, CDR2 YYEKEE (reference sequence). CDR3 length: 15 residues. CDR3 nucleotide sequence: TGTGCCAGCAGCTTGGGGGACTCAATCCCCTACAAGCAGTACTTC. It codes for CASSLGDSIPYKQYF.